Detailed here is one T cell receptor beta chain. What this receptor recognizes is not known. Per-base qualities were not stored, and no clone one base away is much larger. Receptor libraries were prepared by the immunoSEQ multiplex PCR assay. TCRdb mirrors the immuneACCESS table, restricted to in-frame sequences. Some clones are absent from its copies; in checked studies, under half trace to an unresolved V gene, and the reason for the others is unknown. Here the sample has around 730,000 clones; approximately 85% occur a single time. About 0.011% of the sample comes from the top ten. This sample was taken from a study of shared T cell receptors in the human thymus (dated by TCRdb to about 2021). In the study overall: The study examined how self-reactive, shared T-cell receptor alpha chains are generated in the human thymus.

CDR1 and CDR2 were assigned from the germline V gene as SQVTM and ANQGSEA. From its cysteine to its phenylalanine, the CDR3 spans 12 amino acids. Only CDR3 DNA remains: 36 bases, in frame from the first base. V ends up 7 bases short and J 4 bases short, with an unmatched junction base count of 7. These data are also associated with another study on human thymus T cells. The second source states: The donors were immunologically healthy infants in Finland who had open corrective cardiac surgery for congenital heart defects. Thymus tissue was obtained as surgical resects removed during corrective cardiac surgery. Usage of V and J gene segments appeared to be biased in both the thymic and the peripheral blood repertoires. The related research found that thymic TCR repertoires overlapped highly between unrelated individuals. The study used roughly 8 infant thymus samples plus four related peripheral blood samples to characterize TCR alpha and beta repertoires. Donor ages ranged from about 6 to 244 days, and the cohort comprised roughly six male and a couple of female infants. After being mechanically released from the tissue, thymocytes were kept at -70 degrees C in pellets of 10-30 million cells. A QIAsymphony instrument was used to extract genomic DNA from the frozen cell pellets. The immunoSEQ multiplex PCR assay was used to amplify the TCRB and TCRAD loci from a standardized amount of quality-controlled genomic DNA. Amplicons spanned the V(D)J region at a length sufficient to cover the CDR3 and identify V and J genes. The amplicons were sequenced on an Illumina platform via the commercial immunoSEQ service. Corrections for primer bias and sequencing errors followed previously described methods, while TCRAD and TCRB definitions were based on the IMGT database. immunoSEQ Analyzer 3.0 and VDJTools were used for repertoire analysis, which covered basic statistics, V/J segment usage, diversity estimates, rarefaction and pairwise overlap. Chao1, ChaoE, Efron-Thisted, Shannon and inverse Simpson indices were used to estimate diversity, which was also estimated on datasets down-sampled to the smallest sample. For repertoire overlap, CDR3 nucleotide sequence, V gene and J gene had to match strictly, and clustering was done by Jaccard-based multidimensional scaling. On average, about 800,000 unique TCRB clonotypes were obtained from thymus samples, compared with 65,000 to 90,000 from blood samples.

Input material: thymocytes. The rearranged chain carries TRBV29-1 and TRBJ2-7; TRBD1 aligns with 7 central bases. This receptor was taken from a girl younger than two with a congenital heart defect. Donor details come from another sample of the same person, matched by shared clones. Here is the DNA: TGCAGCGCTTGGACAGGAACATACGAGCAGTACTTC. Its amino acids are CSAWTGTYEQYF.